The 29 T cell receptor beta chains reported below all come from one sample, sequenced in a study of T cells expressing NK-cell markers (dated by TCRdb to 2020 to 2022). The library was produced with 5' RACE. The run used an Illumina HiSeq 2000. The reads went through TCRdb reprocessing, and each CDR3 protein sequence gets one entry with no DNA. The sample's own table lists about 150,000 distinct CDR3 sequences. Approximately 35% of the sample comes from the top ten. The sequenced sample was blood T cells: a sorted CD56 or NKG2C T cell subset, CD4+ or CD8+ T cells, or bulk PBMC T cells (not recorded which). All receptors derive from a woman in her forties or fifties in good health. Donor details come from another sample of the same person, matched by shared clones.

This chain joins TRBV10-3 and TRBJ2-7; TCRdb selects TRBD1, and the lack of DNA leaves this call unchecked. The CDR3 consists of 12 residues. Per the germline V gene, CDR1 is ENHRY and CDR2 is SYGVKD. The CDR3 region is CAISGDTYEQYF.

The chain uses TRBV9 and TRBJ1-1; TCRdb indicates TRBD1, and absent DNA this call remains unverified. The CDR3 extends over 15 amino acids. In germline, CDR1 is SGDLS, CDR2 YYNGEE. Here the CDR3 reads CASTRGGNQNTEAFF.

V usage is TRBV27 and J usage is TRBJ2-1. Germline loops: CDR1 MNHEY, CDR2 SMNVEV (reference sequence). The CDR3 has 12 amino acids. The CDR3 sequence is CASRDPYNEQFF.

The chain carries TRBV5-1 and TRBJ1-1. The CDR3 has 15 amino acids. CDR1 SGHRS and CDR2 YFSETQ come from the germline V gene. This chain's CDR3 is CASSLALTENTEAFF.

The genes are TRBV24-1 and TRBJ2-7; with no DNA, the TCRdb D assignment of TRBD1 cannot be verified. Germline assignment: CDR1 KGHDR and CDR2 SFDVKD. This CDR3 region has 11 residues. CDR3 residues: CATSGGGEQYF.

The chain employs TRBV7-8 and TRBJ1-2; no DNA is available, so the TRBD1 call from TCRdb remains unchecked. This CDR3 is built from 14 residues. Germline V gives CDR1 SGHVS, CDR2 FQNEAQ. The CDR3 loop is CASGQGPVNYGYTF.

The J gene is TRBJ2-3, the V gene TRBV7-9; TCRdb's D call of TRBD2 is untestable without DNA. Germline V lookup: CDR1 SEHNR, CDR2 FQNEAQ (reference sequence). The CDR3 is 18 residues long. CDR3 amino acids: CASSYLTGLAGVADTQYF.

The chain recombines TRBV16 with TRBJ1-1; TCRdb selects TRBD1, and the lack of DNA leaves this call unchecked. The CDR3 sequence is 14 residues long. CDR1 is KGHSY, CDR2 FQNENV, per germline. This CDR3 is CASSQTTGNTEAFF.

The chain links TRBV12-3 or TRBV12-4 to TRBJ2-3; TCRdb's D call of TRBD2 is untestable without DNA. The CDR3 length is 14 residues. CDR3 residues: CASSILAGTDTQYF.

J is TRBJ2-1 and V is TRBV10-2; TCRdb's D call, TRBD2, is unchecked because there is no DNA. Germline-derived CDR1 and CDR2 are WSHSY and SAAADI. This CDR3 has 16 residues. CDR3: CASSESRLAGDNEQFF.

The CDR3 is CASSELAGVDTQYF. The rearrangement links TRBV6-1 to TRBJ2-3; TCRdb returns TRBD2, unconfirmable since there is no DNA. The CDR3 is made up of 14 amino acids. Germline lookup yields CDR1 MNHNS and CDR2 SASEGT.

The rearrangement uses TRBV7-8 and TRBJ1-5; TCRdb picks TRBD1, but there is no DNA to check that call. There are 16 residues in the CDR3. Germline V gene lookup returns CDR1 SGHVS and CDR2 FQNEAQ. The CDR3 protein is CASSPGRGEGNQPQHF.

The chain is built from TRBV7-9 and TRBJ2-5; TCRdb selects TRBD1, and the lack of DNA leaves this call unchecked. There are 13 residues in the CDR3. In germline, CDR1 is SEHNR, CDR2 FQNEAQ (reference sequence). The CDR3 loop reads CASGQPLGETQYF.

The chain uses TRBV6-5 and TRBJ2-6. The CDR3 is 15 residues long. Germline CDR1 reads MNHEY; CDR2 reads SVGAGI. The CDR3 sequence is CASSSQGAGANVLTF.

The J gene is TRBJ2-5, the V gene TRBV7-7. Germline-derived CDR1 and CDR2 are SSHAT and FNYEAQ (reference sequence). The CDR3 runs 14 residues. This chain's CDR3 is CASSLRPEQETQYF. The full variable domain, in which reference TRBV7-7 and TRBJ2-5 provide the parts outside the CDR3, is GAGVSQSPRYKVTKRGQDVTLRCDPISSHATLYWYQQALGQGPEFLTYFNYEAQPDKSGLPSDRFSAERPEGSISTLTIQRTEQRDSAMYRCASSLRPEQETQYFGPGTRLLVL.

The V gene is TRBV24-1, the J gene TRBJ2-1; TCRdb names TRBD1, which stays unverified in the absence of DNA. The CDR3 is 14 residues long. CDR1 is KGHDR, CDR2 SFDVKD, per germline. The CDR3 is CATSDPDRTYEQFF.

This sequence joins TRBV7-9 and TRBJ2-7. The CDR3 loop spans 13 amino acids. CDR1 SEHNR and CDR2 FQNEAQ come from the germline V gene (reference sequence). This chain's CDR3 is CATRREDSYEQYF.

The chain employs TRBV20-1 and TRBJ1-2. Germline values: CDR1 DFQATT, CDR2 SNEGSKA (reference sequence). This CDR3 has 15 residues. CDR3: CSASPPGKVLDGYTF.

This chain links TRBV7-9 with TRBJ1-3; checking the TCRdb D call of TRBD1 is not possible without DNA. Germline CDR1 and CDR2: SEHNR and FQNEAQ (reference sequence). This CDR3 has 17 residues. The CDR3 spells CASSLSEPLNSGNTIYF.

This chain uses TRBV6-5 with TRBJ2-7; TCRdb returns TRBD2, unconfirmable since there is no DNA. The CDR3 sequence is 15 residues long. From germline, CDR1 is MNHEY and CDR2 SVGAGI. The CDR3: CASSYSGGRVHEQYF.

J is TRBJ2-2 and V is TRBV6-1; checking the TCRdb D call of TRBD1 is not possible without DNA. The CDR3 totals 14 residues. Germline assignment: CDR1 MNHNS and CDR2 SASEGT. The CDR3: CASGARPAPGELFF.

The chain carries TRBV9 and TRBJ1-1. Germline values: CDR1 SGDLS, CDR2 YYNGEE. There are 16 residues in the CDR3. CDR3 region: CASSGAAGLPGTEAFF.

The gene calls are TRBV20-1 and TRBJ2-1; the TCRdb D gene call, TRBD2, has no DNA to confirm it. CDR1 is DFQATT, CDR2 SNEGSKA, per germline (reference sequence). This CDR3 region has 14 residues. CDR3 in amino acids: CSGAGTSPTSEQFF.

The chain uses TRBV25-1 and TRBJ2-7; TCRdb designates TRBD2, a call that cannot be tested without DNA. CDR1 and CDR2 from the germline V gene are MGHDK and SYGVNS. The CDR3 consists of 12 residues. Here the CDR3 reads CASSVLADEQYF.

This rearrangement joins TRBV29-1 to TRBJ2-1; TCRdb calls TRBD2, which cannot be checked without DNA. The length of the CDR3 is 13 residues. Germline loops: CDR1 SQVTM, CDR2 ANQGSEA. The CDR3: CSVGLAGANEQFF.

V is TRBV19 and J is TRBJ2-2; the TCRdb D gene call, TRBD2, has no DNA to confirm it. The CDR3 loop spans 13 amino acids. The germline gives CDR1 LNHDA, CDR2 SQIVND (reference sequence). The CDR3 is CASSPGLTGELFF.

The gene calls are TRBV10-3 and TRBJ1-2; TCRdb returns TRBD1, unconfirmable since there is no DNA. The germline V gene encodes CDR1 ENHRY and CDR2 SYGVKD. This CDR3 is built from 15 residues. CDR3 loop: CAISGPETGVYGYTF.

This sequence joins TRBV20-1 and TRBJ2-1; the TCRdb D gene call, TRBD2, has no DNA to confirm it. The CDR3 has 16 residues. Germline CDR1 and CDR2: DFQATT and SNEGSKA (reference sequence). The CDR3: CSALRPGQGSYNEQFF.

V usage is TRBV4-1 and J usage is TRBJ2-3. Germline V gene lookup returns CDR1 MGHRA and CDR2 YSYEKL. This CDR3 contains 15 residues. This CDR3 reads CASSQAASDTDTQYF.